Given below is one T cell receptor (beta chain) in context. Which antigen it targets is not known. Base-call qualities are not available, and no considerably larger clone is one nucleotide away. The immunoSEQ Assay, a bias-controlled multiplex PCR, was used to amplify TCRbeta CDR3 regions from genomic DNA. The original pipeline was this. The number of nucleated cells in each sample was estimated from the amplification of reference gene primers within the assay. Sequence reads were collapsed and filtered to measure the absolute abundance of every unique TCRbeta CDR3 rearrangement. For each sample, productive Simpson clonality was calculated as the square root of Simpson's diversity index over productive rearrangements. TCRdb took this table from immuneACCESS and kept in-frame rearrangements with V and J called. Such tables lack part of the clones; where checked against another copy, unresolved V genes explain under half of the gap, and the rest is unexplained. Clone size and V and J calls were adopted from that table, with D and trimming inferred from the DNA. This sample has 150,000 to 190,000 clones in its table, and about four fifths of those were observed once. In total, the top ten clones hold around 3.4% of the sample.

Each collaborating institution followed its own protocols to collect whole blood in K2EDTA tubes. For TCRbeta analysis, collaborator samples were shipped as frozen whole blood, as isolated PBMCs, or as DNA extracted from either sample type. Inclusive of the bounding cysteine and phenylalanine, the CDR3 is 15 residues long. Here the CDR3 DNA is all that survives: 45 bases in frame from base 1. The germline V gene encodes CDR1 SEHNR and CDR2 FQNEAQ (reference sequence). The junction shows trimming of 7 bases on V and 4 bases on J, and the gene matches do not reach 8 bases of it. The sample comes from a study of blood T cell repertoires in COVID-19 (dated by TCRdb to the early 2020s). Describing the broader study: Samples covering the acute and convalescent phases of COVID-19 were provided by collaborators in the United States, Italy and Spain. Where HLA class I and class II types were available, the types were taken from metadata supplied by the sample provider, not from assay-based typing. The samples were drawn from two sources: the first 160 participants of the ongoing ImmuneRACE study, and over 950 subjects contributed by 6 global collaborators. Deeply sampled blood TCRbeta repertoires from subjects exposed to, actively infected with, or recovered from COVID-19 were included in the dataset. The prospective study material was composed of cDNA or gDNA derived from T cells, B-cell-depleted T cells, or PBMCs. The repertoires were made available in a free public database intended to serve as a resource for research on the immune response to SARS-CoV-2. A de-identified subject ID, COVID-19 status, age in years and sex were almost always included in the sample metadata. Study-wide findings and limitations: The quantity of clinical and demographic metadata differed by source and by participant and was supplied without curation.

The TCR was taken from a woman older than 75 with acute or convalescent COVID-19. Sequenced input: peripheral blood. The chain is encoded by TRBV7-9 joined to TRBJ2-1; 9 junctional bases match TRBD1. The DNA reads TGTGCCAGCACCCTCCGGGACAGGGTATACAATGAGCAGTTCTTC. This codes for CASTLRDRVYNEQFF.